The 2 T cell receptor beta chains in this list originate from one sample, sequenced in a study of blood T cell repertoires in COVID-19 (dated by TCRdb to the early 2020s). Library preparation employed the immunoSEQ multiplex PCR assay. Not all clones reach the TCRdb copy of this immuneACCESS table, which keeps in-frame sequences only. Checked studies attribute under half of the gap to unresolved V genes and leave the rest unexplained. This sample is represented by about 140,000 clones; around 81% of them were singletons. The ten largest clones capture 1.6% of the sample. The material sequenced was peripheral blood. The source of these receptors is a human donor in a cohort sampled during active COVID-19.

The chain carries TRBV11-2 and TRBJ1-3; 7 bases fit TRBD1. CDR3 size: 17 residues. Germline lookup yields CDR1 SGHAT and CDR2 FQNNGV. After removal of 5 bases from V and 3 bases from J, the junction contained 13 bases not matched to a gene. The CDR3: CASSPGTELRVGNTIYF. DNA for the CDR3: TGTGCCAGCAGCCCAGGGACAGAACTACGAGTTGGAAACACCATATATTTT. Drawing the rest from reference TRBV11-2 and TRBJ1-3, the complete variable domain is EAGVAQSPRYKIIEKRQSVAFWCNPISGHATLYWYQQILGQGPKLLIQFQNNGVVDDSQLPKDRFSAERLKGVDSTLKIQPAKLEDSAVYLCASSPGTELRVGNTIYFGEGSWLTVV.

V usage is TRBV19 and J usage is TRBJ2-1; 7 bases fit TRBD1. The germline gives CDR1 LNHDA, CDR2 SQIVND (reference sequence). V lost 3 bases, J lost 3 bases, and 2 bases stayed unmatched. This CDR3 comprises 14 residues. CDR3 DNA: TGTGCCAGTAGTATCCGGGACAGCTACAATGAGCAGTTCTTC. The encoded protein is CASSIRDSYNEQFF.